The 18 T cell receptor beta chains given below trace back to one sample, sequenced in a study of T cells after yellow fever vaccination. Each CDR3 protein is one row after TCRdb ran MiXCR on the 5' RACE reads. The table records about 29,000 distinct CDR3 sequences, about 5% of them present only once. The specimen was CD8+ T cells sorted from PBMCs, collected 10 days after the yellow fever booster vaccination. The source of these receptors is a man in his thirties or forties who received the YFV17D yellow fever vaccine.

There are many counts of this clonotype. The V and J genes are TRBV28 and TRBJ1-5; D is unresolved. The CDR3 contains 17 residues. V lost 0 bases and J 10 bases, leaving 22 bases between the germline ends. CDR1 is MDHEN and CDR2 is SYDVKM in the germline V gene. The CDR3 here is CASSLWAVGKTFRPQHF. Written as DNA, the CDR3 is TGTGCCAGCAGTTTATGGGCCGTAGGGAAGACCTTCCGTCCCCAGCATTTT.

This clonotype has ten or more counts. CDR3 protein: CASDGGGYYNEQFF. DNA of the CDR3: TGTGCCAGCGATGGGGGAGGATATTACAATGAGCAGTTCTTC. This rearrangement joins TRBV5-5 to TRBJ2-1; D might be TRBD2 (6 bases). With 7 bases removed from V and 4 bases from J, the gap between germline ends came to 15 bases. The CDR3 covers 14 residues. Germline lookup yields CDR1 SGHKS and CDR2 YYEKEE (reference sequence).

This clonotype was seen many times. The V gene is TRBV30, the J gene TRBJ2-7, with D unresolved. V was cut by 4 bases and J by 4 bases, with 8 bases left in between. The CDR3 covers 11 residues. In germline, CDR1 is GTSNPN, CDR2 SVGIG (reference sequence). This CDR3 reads CAWNLGYEQYF. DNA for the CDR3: TGTGCCTGGAATCTAGGGTACGAGCAGTACTTC.

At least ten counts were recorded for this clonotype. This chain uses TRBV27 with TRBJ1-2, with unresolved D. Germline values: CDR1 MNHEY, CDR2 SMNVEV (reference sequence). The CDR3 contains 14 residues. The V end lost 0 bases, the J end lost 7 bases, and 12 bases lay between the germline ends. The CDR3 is CASSLSFRPSGYTF. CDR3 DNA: TGTGCCAGCAGTTTATCGTTTCGACCCAGTGGCTACACCTTC.

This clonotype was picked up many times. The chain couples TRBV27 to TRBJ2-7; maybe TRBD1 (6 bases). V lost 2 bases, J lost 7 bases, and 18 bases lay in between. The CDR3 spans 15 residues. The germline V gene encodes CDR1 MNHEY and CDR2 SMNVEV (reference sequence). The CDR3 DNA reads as TGTGCCAGCAGTTTAGCCCCCTTACAGGGTCAAGAGCAGTACTTC. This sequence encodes CASSLAPLQGQEQYF.

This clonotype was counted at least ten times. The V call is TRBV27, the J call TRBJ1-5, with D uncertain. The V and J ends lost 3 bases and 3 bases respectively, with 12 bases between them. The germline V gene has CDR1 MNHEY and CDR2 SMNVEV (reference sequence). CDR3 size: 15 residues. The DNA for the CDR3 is TGTGCCAGCAGTTTGAATGTCGGGGTCAATCAGCCCCAGCATTTT. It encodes CASSLNVGVNQPQHF.

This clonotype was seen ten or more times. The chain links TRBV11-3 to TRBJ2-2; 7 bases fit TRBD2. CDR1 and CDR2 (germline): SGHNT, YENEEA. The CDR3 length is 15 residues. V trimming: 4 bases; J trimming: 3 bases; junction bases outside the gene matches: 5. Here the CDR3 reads CASSSRETYTGELFF. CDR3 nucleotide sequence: TGTGCCAGCAGCTCGCGGGAGACATACACCGGGGAGCTGTTTTTT.

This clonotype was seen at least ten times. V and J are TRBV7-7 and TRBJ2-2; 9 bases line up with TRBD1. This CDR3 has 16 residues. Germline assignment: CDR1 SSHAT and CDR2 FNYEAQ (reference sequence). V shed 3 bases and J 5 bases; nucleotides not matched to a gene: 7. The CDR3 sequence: CASSFPGQGWTGELFF. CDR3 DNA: TGTGCCAGCAGCTTTCCGGGACAGGGTTGGACCGGGGAGCTGTTTTTT.

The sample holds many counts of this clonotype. DNA for the CDR3: TGCGCCAGCAGACCCGTAGCGGGGGTCACAGATACGCAGTATTTT. Residues: CASRPVAGVTDTQYF. The rearrangement links TRBV5-1 to TRBJ2-3; 9 bases are a match to TRBD2. The CDR3 length is 15 residues. With 5 bases clipped from V and 2 bases from J, the junction kept 6 bases outside the gene matches. Germline values: CDR1 SGHRS, CDR2 YFSETQ.

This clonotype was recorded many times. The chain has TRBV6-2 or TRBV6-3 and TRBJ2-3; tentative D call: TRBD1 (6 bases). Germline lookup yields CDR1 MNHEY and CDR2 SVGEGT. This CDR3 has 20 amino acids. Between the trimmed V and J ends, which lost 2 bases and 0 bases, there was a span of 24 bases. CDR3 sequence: CASSYTRTEPFDPSTDTQYF. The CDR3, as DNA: TGTGCCAGCAGTTACACAAGGACAGAGCCGTTTGACCCTAGCACAGATACGCAGTATTTT.

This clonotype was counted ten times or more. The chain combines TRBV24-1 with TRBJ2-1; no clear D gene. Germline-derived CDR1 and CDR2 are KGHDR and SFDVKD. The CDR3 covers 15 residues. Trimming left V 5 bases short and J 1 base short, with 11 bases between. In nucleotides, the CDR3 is TGTGCCACCAGTGTTTCCGTGGAGTCCTACAATGAGCAGTTCTTC. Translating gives CATSVSVESYNEQFF.

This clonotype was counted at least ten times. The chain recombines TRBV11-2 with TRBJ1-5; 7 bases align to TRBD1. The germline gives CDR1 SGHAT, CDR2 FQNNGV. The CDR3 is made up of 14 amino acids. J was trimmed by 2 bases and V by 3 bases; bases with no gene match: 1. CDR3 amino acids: CASSFDRGNQPQHF. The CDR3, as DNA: TGTGCCAGCAGCTTTGACAGGGGCAATCAGCCCCAGCATTTT.

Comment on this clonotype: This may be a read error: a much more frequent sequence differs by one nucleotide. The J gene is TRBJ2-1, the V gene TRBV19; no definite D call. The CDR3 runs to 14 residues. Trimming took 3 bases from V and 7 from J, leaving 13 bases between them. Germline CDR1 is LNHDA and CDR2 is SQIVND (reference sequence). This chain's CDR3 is CASSIRAARNEQFF. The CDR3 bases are TGTGCCAGTAGTATTAGGGCCGCTAGGAATGAGCAGTTCTTC.

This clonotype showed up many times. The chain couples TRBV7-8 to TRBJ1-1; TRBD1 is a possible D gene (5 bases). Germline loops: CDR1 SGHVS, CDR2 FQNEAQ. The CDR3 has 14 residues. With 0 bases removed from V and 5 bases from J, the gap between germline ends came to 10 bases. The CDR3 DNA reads TGTGCCAGCAGCTTAGCCACAGGAAATACTGAAGCTTTCTTT. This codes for CASSLATGNTEAFF.

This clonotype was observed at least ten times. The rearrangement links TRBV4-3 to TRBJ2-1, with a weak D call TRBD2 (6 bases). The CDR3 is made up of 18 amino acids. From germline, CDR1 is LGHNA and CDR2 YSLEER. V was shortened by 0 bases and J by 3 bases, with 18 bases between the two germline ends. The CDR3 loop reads CASSQDIPASEFYNEQFF. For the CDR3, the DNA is TGCGCCAGCAGCCAAGATATCCCCGCTAGCGAGTTCTACAATGAGCAGTTCTTC.

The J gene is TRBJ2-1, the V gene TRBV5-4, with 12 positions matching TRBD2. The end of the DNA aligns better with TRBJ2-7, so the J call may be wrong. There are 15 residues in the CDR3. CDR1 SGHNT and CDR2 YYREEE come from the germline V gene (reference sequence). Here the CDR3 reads CASSLMTSGGNEQYF. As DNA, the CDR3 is TGTGCCAGCAGCTTAATGACTAGCGGGGGCAATGAGCAGTACTTC.

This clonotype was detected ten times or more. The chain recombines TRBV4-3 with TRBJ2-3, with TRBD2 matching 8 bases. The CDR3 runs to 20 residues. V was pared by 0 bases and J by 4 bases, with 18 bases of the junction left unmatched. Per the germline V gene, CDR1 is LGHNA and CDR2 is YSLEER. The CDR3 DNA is TGCGCCAGCAGCCAAGATGTGTACGGACTAAGCGGGAGAGTGCCAGATACGCAGTATTTT. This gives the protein CASSQDVYGLSGRVPDTQYF.

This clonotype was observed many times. The CDR3 sequence is CASSPGGESDEQFF. The DNA of the CDR3 is TGTGCCAGCAGCCCGGGAGGAGAGTCGGATGAGCAGTTCTTC. The gene calls are TRBV6-2 or TRBV6-3 and TRBJ2-1, with TRBD2 identical over 7 bases. Germline-derived CDR1 and CDR2 are MNHEY and SVGEGT. This CDR3 has 14 residues. V gave up 6 bases and J gave up 8 bases; unmatched junction bases: 10.